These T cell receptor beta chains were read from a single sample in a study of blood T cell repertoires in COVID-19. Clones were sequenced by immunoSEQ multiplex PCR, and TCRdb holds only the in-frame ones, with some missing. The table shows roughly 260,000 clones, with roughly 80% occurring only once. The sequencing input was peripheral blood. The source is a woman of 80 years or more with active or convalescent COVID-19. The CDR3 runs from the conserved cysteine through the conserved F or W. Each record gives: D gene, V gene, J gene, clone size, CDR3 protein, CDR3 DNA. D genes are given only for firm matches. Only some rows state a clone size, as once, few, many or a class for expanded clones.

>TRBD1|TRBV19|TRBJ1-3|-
CASSRTGVGNTIYF
TGTGCCAGTAGCCGGACAGGGGTCGGAAACACCATATATTTT
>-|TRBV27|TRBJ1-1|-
CASTSTENTEAFF
TGTGCCAGCACATCGACAGAGAACACTGAAGCTTTCTTT
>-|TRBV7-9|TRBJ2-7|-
CASSLVQGIGEQYF
TGTGCCAGCAGCTTAGTTCAGGGGATTGGCGAGCAGTACTTC
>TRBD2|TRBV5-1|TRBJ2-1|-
CASSGGLAGGNEQFF
TGCGCCAGCAGCGGGGGACTAGCGGGAGGTAATGAGCAGTTCTTC
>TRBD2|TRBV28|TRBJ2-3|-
CASLRRLAWTDTQYF
TGTGCCAGCCTCAGAAGACTAGCGTGGACAGATACGCAGTATTTT
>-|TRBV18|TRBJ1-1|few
CASSPEVNTEAFF
TGTGCCAGCTCACCGGAGGTGAACACTGAAGCTTTCTTT
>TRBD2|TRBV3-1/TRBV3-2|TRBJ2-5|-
CASSQVSSGRYQETQYF
TGTGCCAGCAGCCAAGTAAGCAGCGGGAGGTACCAAGAGACCCAGTACTTC
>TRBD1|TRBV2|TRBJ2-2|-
CASSAQGASGELFF
TGTGCCAGCAGTGCCCAGGGGGCCTCCGGGGAGCTGTTTTTT
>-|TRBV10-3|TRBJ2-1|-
CAIGGNFYSYNEQFF
TGTGCCATCGGGGGCAATTTCTACTCCTACAATGAGCAGTTCTTC
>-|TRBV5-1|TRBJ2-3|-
CASSLNFAQGIPDTQYF
TGCGCCAGCAGCTTAAATTTCGCGCAGGGGATCCCAGATACGCAGTATTTT
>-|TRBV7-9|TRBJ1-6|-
CASNRPSGSSYNSPLHF
TGTGCCAGCAACCGGCCCTCGGGGAGCTCCTATAATTCACCCCTCCACTTT
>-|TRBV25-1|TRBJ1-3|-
CASSDLGGFSGNTIYF
TGTGCCAGCAGTGATCTAGGCGGGTTCTCTGGAAACACCATATATTTT
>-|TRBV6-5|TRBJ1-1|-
CASSLNQGTEAFF
TGTGCCAGCAGTCTCAATCAGGGGACTGAAGCTTTCTTT
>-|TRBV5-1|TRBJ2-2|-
CASSLGQPGELFF
TGCGCCAGCAGCTTGGGACAGCCCGGGGAGCTGTTTTTT
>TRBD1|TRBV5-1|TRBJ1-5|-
CASSLAPGGQPQHF
TGCGCCAGCAGCTTGGCCCCAGGGGGGCAGCCCCAGCATTTT